Listed here are 27 T cell receptor beta chains from one sample, sequenced in a study of T cell responses to AZD1222 COVID-19 vaccine. Generated by immunoSEQ multiplex PCR, the TCRdb table keeps only in-frame clones and is missing some. The repertoire consists of 130,000 to 150,000 clones, with approximately 89% occurring once and the leading ten covering 1.5% to 2%. The starting material was peripheral blood, obtained 28 days after the second AZD1222 dose. These receptors came from an adult who received the AZD1222 COVID-19 vaccine.

The chain joins TRBV19 to TRBJ1-2; D uncertain. The germline CDR1 and CDR2 sequences are LNHDA and SQIVND (reference sequence). V lost 3 bases to trimming and J lost 3 bases, with 14 bases between them. The CDR3 loop spans 15 amino acids. For the CDR3, the DNA is TGTGCCAGTAGTATTATTGGCGTCGGGGACTATGGCTACACCTTC. It is translated as CASSIIGVGDYGYTF.

The table lists this clone with a count of one. The chain carries TRBV20-1 and TRBJ1-4; D might be TRBD1 (6 bases). Per germline, CDR1 DFQATT and CDR2 SNEGSKA (reference sequence). The CDR3 runs to 15 residues. V lost 3 bases, J lost 0 bases, and 11 bases lay in between. The CDR3 region is CSASLTGTTNEKLFF. CDR3 sequence (DNA): TGCAGTGCTAGTTTGACAGGAACAACTAATGAAAAACTGTTTTTT.

V and J are TRBV11-2 and TRBJ1-1, with TRBD1 as a possible D gene (5 bases). V was pared by 4 bases and J by 2 bases, with 14 bases between. Germline V gene sequence: CDR1 SGHAT, CDR2 FQNNGV. The CDR3 length is 15 residues. For the CDR3, the DNA is TGTGCCAGCAGCTCCTCCATTGGGGGAAACACTGAAGCTTTCTTT. Translation gives CASSSSIGGNTEAFF.

The J gene is TRBJ1-2, the V gene TRBV7-3, with 9 bases fitting TRBD1. The CDR3 is 14 residues long. The germline V gene encodes CDR1 SGHTA and CDR2 FQGTGA. The ends lost 5 bases at V and 8 bases at J; junction bases unmatched: 9. DNA of the CDR3: TGTGCCAGCAGCATGGACAGGGGCCGGGGAGGCTACACCTTC. As protein: CASSMDRGRGGYTF.

This clone was found once. CDR3 region: CASSRYYEQYF. CDR3 coding DNA: TGTGCCAGCAGCCGATACTACGAGCAGTACTTC. The chain employs TRBV7-9 and TRBJ2-7; D not certain. The CDR3 has 11 residues. The V gene's germline CDR1 is SEHNR and CDR2 FQNEAQ (reference sequence). The V gene lost 5 bases and the J gene lost 3 bases, with 5 bases spanning the gap.

This chain joins TRBV4-1 and TRBJ2-1, with 8 bases fitting TRBD2. The CDR3 loop spans 15 amino acids. Germline V gives CDR1 MGHRA, CDR2 YSYEKL. After removal of 2 bases from V and 8 bases from J, the junction contained 8 bases not matched to a gene. CDR3 in amino acids: CASSQSTSGRDEQFF. In nucleotides, the CDR3 is TGCGCCAGCAGCCAAAGCACTAGCGGCCGTGATGAGCAGTTCTTC.

This clone was found a few times. This chain links TRBV4-1 with TRBJ1-2; TRBD1 agrees at 7 bases. Germline CDR1 and CDR2: MGHRA and YSYEKL. CDR3 length: 15 residues. The trim removed 2 bases at V and 6 bases at J, leaving 9 bases unmatched. The CDR3 is CASSQNQQGTDGYTF. DNA for the CDR3: TGCGCCAGCAGCCAAAATCAGCAAGGGACAGATGGCTACACCTTC.

V usage is TRBV5-6 and J usage is TRBJ1-2; the match to TRBD1 covers 7 bases. There are 14 residues in the CDR3. V was clipped by 4 bases and J by 4 bases; unmatched bases: 7. Germline V lookup: CDR1 SGHDT, CDR2 YYEEEE. CDR3 sequence: CASSPRPGGYGYTF. CDR3 bases: TGTGCCAGCAGCCCACGTCCAGGGGGCTATGGCTACACCTTC.

V and J are TRBV21-1 and TRBJ1-1; TRBD1 was called by the table and not checked on the DNA. TRBV21-1 is classified as a pseudogene. This CDR3 spans 14 amino acids. The CDR3 nucleotides read TGTGCCAGCAGGAATACAGGGGTTGGGGGCGAAGCTTTCTTT. Encoded protein: CASRNTGVGGEAFF.

V is TRBV21-1 and J is TRBJ1-5. TRBV21-1 is an annotated pseudogene. This CDR3 is 15 amino acids long. This CDR3 reads CASIRRPFRNQPQHF. The CDR3 DNA reads TGTGCCAGCATTCGGAGGCCTTTTCGCAATCAGCCCCAGCATTTT.

The V gene is TRBV27, the J gene TRBJ1-2; TRBD1 might be the D (6 bases). V was pared by 4 bases and J by 5 bases, with 23 bases between. CDR1 is MNHEY and CDR2 is SMNVEV in the germline V gene (reference sequence). CDR3 length: 17 residues. This CDR3 is CASSSNIYGGAGYGYTF. The CDR3 DNA is TGTGCCAGCAGTTCCAATATCTACGGGGGGGCGGGATATGGCTACACCTTC.

This sequence joins TRBV2 and TRBJ2-3; possible D gene TRBD2, 5 bases. The V and J ends lost 6 bases and 8 bases respectively, with 12 bases between them. This CDR3 has 12 residues. The germline CDR1 and CDR2 sequences are SNHLY and FYNNEI. This CDR3 is CASSPRGTTQYF. In DNA form, the CDR3 reads TGTGCCAGCAGCCCTCGGGGTACTACGCAGTATTTT.

For the CDR3, the DNA is TGCAGCGTTGAAGGGCTAGCGGGAGTGAGCAATGAGCAGTTCTTC. It encodes CSVEGLAGVSNEQFF. The chain carries TRBV29-1 and TRBJ2-1; 10 bases line up with TRBD2. Germline V lookup: CDR1 SQVTM, CDR2 ANQGSEA. The trim removed 1 base at V and 6 bases at J, leaving 6 bases unmatched. This CDR3 has 15 amino acids.

The rearrangement links TRBV11-3 to TRBJ2-1; 11 nucleotides align to TRBD2. The V gene end was trimmed by 4 bases and the J gene end by 1 base; junction bases not matched to a gene: 12. The CDR3 is 19 amino acids. Germline V gene sequence: CDR1 SGHNT, CDR2 YENEEA. CDR3 DNA sequence: TGTGCCAGCAGCTATCCCCTAGGTAGCGGGAGGGCTTCCTACAATGAGCAGTTCTTC. This sequence encodes CASSYPLGSGRASYNEQFF.

The chain employs TRBV6-2 or TRBV6-3 and TRBJ2-3; D tentatively fits TRBD1 or TRBD2 (6 bases each). The germline V and J ends were trimmed by 2 bases and 0 bases, with 15 bases remaining between them. The CDR3 totals 17 residues. In germline, CDR1 is MNHEY, CDR2 SVGEGT. The CDR3 protein is CASSYVPRGRSTDTQYF. The CDR3 DNA is TGTGCCAGCAGTTACGTTCCTCGGGGGCGGAGCACAGATACGCAGTATTTT.

In this sample, this clone turned up once. The rearrangement joins TRBV10-3 to TRBJ2-5; 8 nucleotides line up with TRBD1. Germline CDR1 and CDR2: ENHRY and SYGVKD. V shed 6 bases, J shed 2 bases, and the junction held 8 bases outside the gene matches. This CDR3 has 15 residues. The CDR3 DNA reads TGTGCCATCAGAGATGACAGGGGCCGTCAAGAGACCCAGTACTTC. The encoded protein is CAIRDDRGRQETQYF.

This chain connects TRBV9 to TRBJ2-3; 9 bases line up with TRBD2. Trimming cost V 2 bases and J 11 bases; bases outside gene matches: 9. The CDR3 totals 14 residues. Germline V CDR1 and CDR2: SGDLS, YYNGEE. The CDR3 loop is CASSVGLAGVGQYF. CDR3 bases: TGTGCCAGCAGCGTGGGACTAGCTGGGGTGGGGCAGTATTTT.

The chain joins TRBV7-2 to TRBJ2-7, with TRBD1 matching 7 bases. This CDR3 comprises 14 residues. V lost 4 bases, J lost 6 bases, and 9 bases stayed unmatched. Germline V gene sequence: CDR1 SGHTA, CDR2 FQGNSA. CDR3 bases: TGTGCCAGCAGCTACCCTGACAGGGTGGGCGAGCAGTACTTC. Translation gives CASSYPDRVGEQYF.

The chain joins TRBV11-2 to TRBJ1-1; 9 positions agree with TRBD1. This CDR3 comprises 14 residues. V dropped 7 bases and J dropped 2; count of bases not matched to a gene: 5. Per the germline V gene, CDR1 is SGHAT and CDR2 is FQNNGV. CDR3 protein: CASNVGQGNTEAFF. The CDR3 region has the DNA TGTGCCAGCAATGTGGGACAGGGAAACACTGAAGCTTTCTTT.

This chain joins TRBV4-1 and TRBJ2-2; TRBD2 aligns across 15 bases. CDR1 and CDR2 (germline): MGHRA, YSYEKL. V trimming: 4 bases; J trimming: 4 bases; junction bases outside the gene matches: 7. This CDR3 contains 18 residues. In DNA form, the CDR3 reads TGCGCCAGCAGCCCCGGACTAGCGGGAGGGCCCGGCACCGGGGAGCTGTTTTTT. Its protein is CASSPGLAGGPGTGELFF.

The V and J genes are TRBV24-1 and TRBJ2-3, with D possibly matching TRBD1 (5 bases). The V and J ends lost 8 bases and 2 bases respectively, with 10 bases between them. The CDR3 loop spans 13 amino acids. Germline CDR1 and CDR2: KGHDR and SFDVKD. In DNA, the CDR3 is TGTGCCACCACAGGGAAGAACACAGATACGCAGTATTTT. Protein: CATTGKNTDTQYF.

The J gene is TRBJ1-5, the V gene TRBV27; D call uncertain. There are 15 residues in the CDR3. V shed 5 bases and J shed 0 bases, with 11 bases lying between them. Germline CDR1 reads MNHEY; CDR2 reads SMNVEV (reference sequence). CDR3: CASSRTSYSNQPQHF. The CDR3 nucleotides read TGTGCCAGCAGTCGGACTAGTTATAGCAATCAGCCCCAGCATTTT.

This clone was recorded only once. The V call is TRBV4-3, the J call TRBJ2-2; D remains ambiguous. The V gene lost 3 bases and the J gene lost 7 bases, with 12 bases spanning the gap. The CDR3 contains 14 residues. Looked up from germline, CDR1 is LGHNA and CDR2 is YSLEER. CDR3 residues: CASSQGRVGGELFF. As DNA, the CDR3 is TGCGCCAGCAGCCAGGGCCGAGTTGGCGGGGAGCTGTTTTTT.

By proportion, this clone is medium-sized. V gene TRBV6-1 combines with J gene TRBJ2-6; a weak D match, TRBD1 (5 bases). The CDR3 is 15 residues long. Germline V gene lookup returns CDR1 MNHNS and CDR2 SASEGT. V lost 3 bases to trimming and J lost 2 bases, with 8 bases between them. The CDR3, as DNA: TGTGCCAGCAGTGAGAAACAGGCTGGGGCCAACGTCCTGACTTTC. It translates to CASSEKQAGANVLTF.

This chain connects TRBV11-2 to TRBJ2-5; tentatively, D is TRBD2 (6 bases). Per germline, CDR1 SGHAT and CDR2 FQNNGV. The CDR3 length is 13 residues. Trimming stripped 1 base from V and 3 bases from J, with 6 bases between. CDR3 bases: TGTGCCAGCAGCTTAGGGGGGGAAGAGACCCAGTACTTC. Its translation: CASSLGGEETQYF.

V is TRBV12-5 and J is TRBJ1-6, with D possibly being TRBD1 (5 bases). V lost 1 base and J 10 bases, leaving 5 bases between the germline ends. Germline V CDR1 and CDR2: LGHNT, FRNRAP. The length of the CDR3 is 12 residues. As DNA, the CDR3 is TGTGCTAGTGGTTTGGGGGGGTCACCCCTCCACTTT. Amino acid sequence: CASGLGGSPLHF.

The rearrangement joins TRBV10-3 to TRBJ2-1, with TRBD2 as a possible D gene (6 bases). V lost 10 bases and J lost 6, with 22 bases in between. The CDR3 spans 15 residues. The germline V gene encodes CDR1 ENHRY and CDR2 SYGVKD. The CDR3 protein is CATKLSGGVSNEQFF. The CDR3 nucleotides read TGTGCCACCAAACTATCTGGAGGGGTTAGCAATGAGCAGTTCTTC.